These 28 T cell receptor beta chains were sequenced from one sample in a study of OX40 agonist ivuxolimab in advanced cancers. TCRdb's copy holds only in-frame clones and misses some; the assay was immunoSEQ multiplex PCR. Altogether tens of thousands of clones are present, 90% to 95% being singletons, with the ten largest covering roughly 4.1%. Here the sequenced sample was CD4+ or CD8+ T cells sorted from blood, taken in a trial of the OX40 agonist ivuxolimab. The receptors shown here come from an adult with an advanced solid tumor such as melanoma, head and neck, liver or kidney cancer.

The chain employs TRBV19 and TRBJ1-1; D is unclear. The V and J ends lost 3 bases and 2 bases respectively, with 10 bases between them. CDR1 and CDR2 (germline): LNHDA, SQIVND (reference sequence). This CDR3 comprises 14 residues. The CDR3 nucleotides read TGTGCCAGTAGTATCATGGCAGCCAACACTGAAGCTTTCTTT. Its translation is CASSIMAANTEAFF.

This clone came up once. This chain links TRBV28 with TRBJ2-3; D tentatively reads TRBD1 or TRBD2 (5 bases each). The CDR3 is 14 residues long. Trimming removed 6 bases at V and 4 bases at J, with 14 bases between. Germline values: CDR1 MDHEN, CDR2 SYDVKM. CDR3 bases: TGTGCCAGCAGCTTGGGGGTGTGGGCAGATACGCAGTATTTT. It specifies CASSLGVWADTQYF.

This clone was detected once. The chain links TRBV9 to TRBJ2-1; D unresolved. CDR1 is SGDLS, CDR2 YYNGEE, per germline. This CDR3 region has 12 residues. Trimming removed 3 bases at V and 7 bases at J, with 8 bases between. This chain's CDR3 is CASSGSTNEQFF. The CDR3 DNA reads as TGTGCCAGCAGCGGTTCTACGAATGAGCAGTTCTTC.

This sequence joins TRBV9 and TRBJ2-2, with a weak D call TRBD1 (6 bases). Germline V gives CDR1 SGDLS, CDR2 YYNGEE. V was trimmed by 3 bases and J by 4 bases, leaving 10 bases between them. The CDR3 has 14 residues. The CDR3 DNA follows: TGTGCCAGCAGCGAAGGGGGTGGCACCGGGGAGCTGTTTTTT. Its translation: CASSEGGGTGELFF.

This clone was counted only a few times. CDR3 amino acids: CASSYSKGGYTF. The DNA for the CDR3 is TGTGCCAGCAGTTACTCGAAGGGAGGCTACACCTTC. The chain combines TRBV6-5 with TRBJ1-2; no definite D call. V lost 0 bases and J lost 8, with 7 bases in between. The CDR3 is 12 residues long. The germline CDR1 and CDR2 sequences are MNHEY and SVGAGI.

As for this clone: The sample contains more than one DNA sequence encoding this CDR3. J is TRBJ2-6 and V is TRBV27, with 7 bases aligning to TRBD1. The trim removed 3 bases at V and 2 bases at J, leaving 1 base unmatched. The CDR3 runs to 15 residues. Germline CDR1 is MNHEY and CDR2 is SMNVEV (reference sequence). The CDR3 sequence: CASSFDRAGANVLTF. DNA for the CDR3: TGTGCCAGCAGTTTCGACAGGGCTGGGGCCAACGTCCTGACTTTC.

The chain joins TRBV5-4 to TRBJ1-2; no clear D. The V gene lost 2 bases and the J gene lost 8 bases, with 16 bases spanning the gap. Per the germline V gene, CDR1 is SGHNT and CDR2 is YYREEE (reference sequence). CDR3 length equals 14 residues. The DNA of the CDR3 is TGTGCCAGCAGCTTCCCCCAAGGTTTAGGGGGCTACACCTTC. Residues: CASSFPQGLGGYTF.

V and J are TRBV7-9 and TRBJ2-1, with no clear D. CDR3 length: 15 residues. The germline V gene encodes CDR1 SEHNR and CDR2 FQNEAQ (reference sequence). The germline V and J ends were trimmed by 5 bases and 9 bases, with 20 bases remaining between them. The CDR3 is CASSPGPDSLTEQFF. As DNA, the CDR3 is TGTGCCAGCAGCCCCGGGCCAGACTCCCTTACTGAGCAGTTCTTC.

V usage is TRBV19 and J usage is TRBJ2-1, with D possibly being TRBD1 (5 bases). V lost 5 bases to trimming and J lost 5 bases, with 10 bases between them. This CDR3 spans 13 amino acids. Germline-derived CDR1 and CDR2 are LNHDA and SQIVND (reference sequence). CDR3 nucleotides: TGTGCCAGTAGTCCCAGGGTACACAATGAGCAGTTCTTC. Translation gives CASSPRVHNEQFF.

The chain carries TRBV28 and TRBJ2-7; D is possibly TRBD2 (5 bases). This CDR3 contains 14 residues. Trimming pared 7 bases from V and 7 bases from J, leaving 20 bases between. Germline CDR1 is MDHEN and CDR2 is SYDVKM. Here the CDR3 reads CASTPIGSTGEQYV. The CDR3 DNA is TGTGCCAGCACCCCCATCGGGTCTACGGGAGAGCAGTACGTC.

The chain joins TRBV9 to TRBJ2-1; 7 bases map to TRBD2. Germline values: CDR1 SGDLS, CDR2 YYNGEE. The CDR3 is made up of 15 amino acids. The J segment lost 1 base and the V segment lost 0 bases, leaving 1 base of the junction unmatched. Here the CDR3 DNA reads TGTGCCAGCAGCGTAGACGGGAGGTCCTACAATGAGCAGTTCTTC. This encodes CASSVDGRSYNEQFF.

This rearrangement joins TRBV7-3 to TRBJ1-2; 12 positions agree with TRBD1. CDR1 is SGHTA and CDR2 is FQGTGA in the germline V gene. With 5 bases clipped from V and 8 bases from J, the junction kept 6 bases outside the gene matches. The CDR3 is made up of 14 amino acids. The CDR3 sequence: CASSPGQGAQGYTF. Here the CDR3 DNA reads TGTGCCAGCAGCCCGGGACAGGGGGCGCAGGGCTACACCTTC. The variable domain in full, completed from reference TRBV7-3 and TRBJ1-2, reads GAGVSQTPSNKVTEKGKYVELRCDPISGHTALYWYRQSLGQGPEFLIYFQGTGAADDSGLPNDRFFAVRPEGSVSTLKIQRTERGDSAVYLCASSPGQGAQGYTFGSGTRLTVV.

The chain carries TRBV27 and TRBJ1-2; the D is unclear. The CDR3 length is 13 residues. The V and J ends lost 6 bases and 4 bases respectively, with 12 bases between them. Germline loops: CDR1 MNHEY, CDR2 SMNVEV (reference sequence). This CDR3 is CASSRENFYGYTF. DNA of the CDR3: TGTGCCAGCAGCCGCGAGAACTTCTATGGCTACACCTTC.

V usage is TRBV19 and J usage is TRBJ2-3; the match to TRBD2 covers 8 bases. The V gene's germline CDR1 is LNHDA and CDR2 SQIVND (reference sequence). After removal of 5 bases from V and 2 bases from J, the junction contained 6 bases not matched to a gene. The CDR3 is 15 amino acids. This chain's CDR3 is CASSWRLAYTDTQYF. In nucleotides, the CDR3 is TGTGCCAGTAGTTGGCGACTAGCGTACACAGATACGCAGTATTTT.

The rearrangement links TRBV27 to TRBJ1-1; possible D gene TRBD1, 5 bases. V lost 6 bases to trimming and J lost 4 bases, with 12 bases between them. Germline CDR1 MNHEY, CDR2 SMNVEV (reference sequence). The CDR3 has 13 residues. CDR3 nucleotides: TGTGCCAGCAGACCAGGGTTTGGCACTGAAGCTTTCTTT. As protein: CASRPGFGTEAFF.

The genes are TRBV9 and TRBJ1-4; D not certain. Trimming left V 3 bases short and J 8 bases short, with 17 bases between. Germline V gives CDR1 SGDLS, CDR2 YYNGEE. This CDR3 spans 15 amino acids. The CDR3 spells CASSANNLDREKLFF. For the CDR3, the DNA is TGTGCCAGCAGCGCAAACAACCTGGACCGGGAAAAACTGTTTTTT. Using reference TRBV9 and TRBJ1-4 for the parts outside the CDR3, the full variable domain is DSGVTQTPKHLITATGQRVTLRCSPRSGDLSVYWYQQSLDQGLQFLIQYYNGEERAKGNILERFSAQQFPDLHSELNLSSLELGDSALYFCASSANNLDREKLFFGSGTQLSVL.

This clone is a singleton in its sample. The gene calls are TRBV5-4 and TRBJ2-7; 8 nucleotides line up with TRBD1. J lost 3 bases, V lost 5 bases, and 7 bases had no gene match. This CDR3 comprises 14 residues. CDR1 and CDR2 from the germline V gene are SGHNT and YYREEE (reference sequence). The CDR3 region is CASRSETGDYEQYV. In DNA, the CDR3 is TGTGCCAGCAGGAGCGAGACAGGGGACTACGAGCAGTACGTC.

The rearrangement joins TRBV7-8 to TRBJ2-2; 12 bases are a match to TRBD2. V lost 1 base and J lost 3; bases outside the gene matches: 6. The germline gives CDR1 SGHVS, CDR2 FQNEAQ. CDR3 size: 18 residues. CDR3 nucleotide sequence: TGTGCCAGCAGCTTAGGACTAGCGGGAGCAGTAGACACCGGGGAGCTGTTTTTT. It is translated as CASSLGLAGAVDTGELFF.

V gene TRBV6-6 combines with J gene TRBJ2-7; D is unclear. CDR1 and CDR2 from the germline V gene are MNHNY and SVGAGI (reference sequence). The ends were cut back, 4 bases at V and 0 bases at J, with 7 bases in the middle. The CDR3 has 13 residues. The CDR3 nucleotides are TGTGCCAGCAGTTTGCCAAACTCCTACGAGCAGTACTTC. Translation gives CASSLPNSYEQYF.

The chain is built from TRBV6-5 and TRBJ1-5, with D unresolved. V lost 2 bases, J lost 4 bases, and 3 bases lay in between. The CDR3 is 12 residues long. Germline CDR1 reads MNHEY; CDR2 reads SVGAGI. The CDR3 spells CASSYRNQPQHF. The CDR3 bases are TGTGCCAGCAGTTACCGGAATCAGCCCCAGCATTTT.

The CDR3: CASSTGTGAITYEQYF. DNA of the CDR3: TGCGCCAGCAGTACCGGGACAGGGGCGATTACCTACGAGCAGTACTTC. This chain links TRBV10-2 with TRBJ2-7; 10 positions agree with TRBD1. Germline V gene sequence: CDR1 WSHSY, CDR2 SAAADI. CDR3 length: 16 residues. V lost 5 bases, J lost 2 bases, and 9 bases stayed unmatched.

The chain uses TRBV11-2 and TRBJ2-1; TRBD1 aligns across 7 bases. The V segment lost 5 bases and the J segment 8 bases; nucleotides outside the gene matches: 15. This CDR3 spans 16 amino acids. CDR1 SGHAT and CDR2 FQNNGV come from the germline V gene. CDR3 loop: CASSIEDRRQGYEQFF. The CDR3 coding sequence is TGTGCCAGCAGCATCGAGGATAGGAGACAGGGATATGAGCAGTTCTTC.

V gene TRBV19 combines with J gene TRBJ2-7; tentatively, D is TRBD2 (5 bases). V gave up 4 bases and J gave up 2 bases, with 9 bases separating them. The CDR3 has 13 amino acids. Germline V gives CDR1 LNHDA, CDR2 SQIVND (reference sequence). CDR3 nucleotides: TGTGCCAGTAGTAGTGGACTGCCCTACGAGCAGTACTTC. Protein: CASSSGLPYEQYF.

This clone came up once. In nucleotides, the CDR3 is TGTGCCAGTAGTATGGATCCGTACGAGCAGTACTTC. It specifies CASSMDPYEQYF. The rearrangement links TRBV19 to TRBJ2-7; D is unclear. V gave up 3 bases and J gave up 4 bases, with 7 bases separating them. Germline CDR1 is LNHDA and CDR2 is SQIVND (reference sequence). There are 12 residues in the CDR3. Combining the CDR3 with reference TRBV19 and TRBJ2-7 gives the whole variable domain DGGITQSPKYLFRKEGQNVTLSCEQNLNHDAMYWYRQDPGQGLRLIYYSQIVNDFQKGDIAEGYSVSREKKESFPLTVTSAQKNPTAFYLCASSMDPYEQYFGPGTRLTVT.

V is TRBV7-6 and J is TRBJ2-1; 13 bases map to TRBD2. Germline V gene sequence: CDR1 SGHVS, CDR2 FNYEAQ. Trimming at V came to 3 bases and at J to 8 bases, leaving 4 bases not matched to a gene. The CDR3 totals 15 residues. CDR3 loop: CASSLGTSGKYEQFF. DNA for the CDR3: TGTGCCAGCAGCTTGGGGACTAGCGGGAAGTATGAGCAGTTCTTC.

The chain carries TRBV5-1 and TRBJ2-7; D uncertain. V was pared by 5 bases and J by 5 bases, with 17 bases between. This CDR3 comprises 14 residues. The germline V gene has CDR1 SGHRS and CDR2 YFSETQ. Here the CDR3 DNA reads TGCGCCAGCAGTCCGATCTGGTTTGTACACGAGCAGTACGTC. This codes for CASSPIWFVHEQYV.

CDR3: CASSSYSGGIYNEQFF. The DNA of the CDR3 is TGTGCCAGCAGCTCTTATAGCGGGGGGATTTACAATGAGCAGTTCTTC. The rearrangement joins TRBV11-3 to TRBJ2-1, with 10 nucleotides matching TRBD2. The CDR3 extends over 16 amino acids. The trim removed 4 bases at V and 4 bases at J, leaving 7 bases unmatched. Looked up from germline, CDR1 is SGHNT and CDR2 is YENEEA.

The chain has TRBV29-1 and TRBJ2-7; 7 nucleotides line up with TRBD1. The V segment lost 4 bases and the J segment 0 bases; nucleotides outside the gene matches: 3. Per germline, CDR1 SQVTM and CDR2 ANQGSEA. CDR3 length equals 13 residues. DNA for the CDR3: TGCAGCGTTGTGACAGGGAGCTCCTACGAGCAGTACTTC. It is translated as CSVVTGSSYEQYF.